The rows below give T cell receptor beta chains drawn from one sample of a study of CD8 T cells in Susac syndrome. TCRdb recomputed calls from the immunoSEQ multiplex PCR reads with MiXCR, one row per CDR3 protein. The sample has some 120,000 distinct CDR3 sequences; more than 75% are singletons. Sequenced material: CD8+ T cells from PBMCs. These receptors were taken from a human donor with multiple sclerosis. The CDR3 runs from the conserved cysteine through the conserved F or W. The D gene is left open where the match is weak. Rows may omit the clone size; those that give it use once, few, many or a size class.

CDR3 protein,CDR3 DNA,J gene,clone size,D gene,V gene
CASSFGEGYTF,TGTGCCAGCAGTTTCGGGGAAGGCTACACCTTC,TRBJ1-2,NA,NA,TRBV12-3/TRBV12-4
CASRSSGDGRNEKLFF,TGTGCCAGCAGATCCTCAGGGGATGGAAGGAATGAAAAACTGTTTTTT,TRBJ1-4,NA,NA,TRBV7-9
CASSLVGGSNQPQHF,TGTGCCAGCAGCTTAGTAGGGGGGAGCAATCAGCCCCAGCATTTT,TRBJ1-5,NA,NA,TRBV7-9
CASSSGRRLTGELFF,TGTGCCAGCAGCTCGGGGCGCCGGCTCACCGGGGAGCTGTTTTTT,TRBJ2-2,NA,NA,TRBV5-4
CASSGWTGHQEEKLFF,TGTGCCAGCAGCGGATGGACCGGCCATCAAGAGGAAAAACTGTTTTTT,TRBJ1-4,NA,NA,TRBV9
CASSISGRATGELFF,TGTGCCAGTAGTATATCAGGGAGAGCCACCGGGGAGCTGTTTTTT,TRBJ2-2,once,NA,TRBV19
CASTGQGMGEDEKLFF,TGTGCCAGCACCGGACAGGGGATGGGTGAGGATGAAAAACTGTTTTTT,TRBJ1-4,NA,TRBD1,TRBV12-3/TRBV12-4
CASSQDWITDTQYF,TGTGCCAGCAGCCAAGACTGGATCACAGATACGCAGTATTTT,TRBJ2-3,NA,NA,TRBV14
CAFRTSGSEKFF,TGTGCCTTCCGGACTAGCGGGAGTGAGAAGTTCTTC,TRBJ2-1,once,TRBD2,TRBV30
CASSQSIREIYEQYF,TGCGCCAGCAGTCAATCGATCAGGGAGATATACGAGCAGTACTTC,TRBJ2-7,NA,NA,TRBV23-1
CASSYYGGPSGTLAKNIQYF,TGTGCCAGCAGTTACTACGGAGGACCTAGCGGGACCCTAGCCAAAAACATTCAGTACTTC,TRBJ2-4,NA,TRBD2,TRBV6-2/TRBV6-3
CASSLDSGGPQETQYF,TGTGCCAGCAGCTTAGATTCGGGAGGGCCCCAAGAGACCCAGTACTTC,TRBJ2-5,NA,TRBD2,TRBV11-2
CASSLELAGGPSQETQYF,TGCGCCAGCAGCTTGGAGCTAGCGGGAGGGCCTTCCCAAGAGACCCAGTACTTC,TRBJ2-5,NA,TRBD2,TRBV5-1
CAWNPGAGNTIYF,TGTGCCTGGAACCCAGGAGCAGGAAACACCATATATTTT,TRBJ1-3,NA,NA,TRBV30
CASPGWHFQNIQYF,TGCGCCAGCCCGGGGTGGCACTTCCAAAACATTCAGTACTTC,TRBJ2-4,NA,NA,TRBV5-1
CAEQTGELFF,TGTGCCGAACAAACCGGGGAGCTGTTTTTT,TRBJ2-2,NA,NA,TRBV7-9
CSATQREGLSHEQFF,TGCAGTGCTACTCAGCGGGAGGGCCTTTCCCACGAGCAGTTCTTC,TRBJ2-1,NA,TRBD2,TRBV20-1
CASSTTSGRTYSSYNEQFF,TGTGCCAGCAGTACCACTAGCGGGAGGACCTATAGCTCCTACAATGAGCAGTTCTTC,TRBJ2-1,few,TRBD2,TRBV28
CSVEGGWGRTEAFF,TGCAGCGTTGAGGGGGGGTGGGGAAGAACTGAAGCTTTCTTT,TRBJ1-1,NA,NA,TRBV29-1
CASSADRELNEKLFF,TGTGCCAGCAGCGCCGACAGGGAGTTGAATGAAAAACTGTTTTTT,TRBJ1-4,NA,TRBD1,TRBV12-3/TRBV12-4
CASSYDRSGAEAFF,TGTGCCAGCAGTTACGACAGGTCCGGGGCTGAAGCTTTCTTT,TRBJ1-1,NA,NA,TRBV6-5
CASSSGLSIYEQYF,TGTGCCAGCAGCTCTGGACTCTCCATCTACGAGCAGTACTTC,TRBJ2-7,NA,NA,TRBV5-6
CASSLDWDNTEAFF,TGTGCCAGCAGCTTAGATTGGGATAACACTGAAGCTTTCTTT,TRBJ1-1,NA,NA,TRBV7-2
CASSLVDSHEQYF,TGTGCCAGCAGCTTGGTGGATTCCCACGAGCAGTACTTC,TRBJ2-7,NA,NA,TRBV5-6
CASSQDPDSNYGYTF,TGCGCCAGCAGCCAAGACCCGGATTCTAACTATGGCTACACCTTC,TRBJ1-2,NA,NA,TRBV4-3
CASKEGAAYNEQFF,TGTGCCAGCAAGGAGGGGGCAGCTTACAATGAGCAGTTCTTC,TRBJ2-1,NA,NA,TRBV27
CASSQEKEREETGELFF,TGTGCCAGCAGCCAAGAGAAGGAGCGGGAGGAAACCGGGGAGCTGTTTTTT,TRBJ2-2,NA,TRBD2,TRBV4-2
CASSFRQGSTDTQYF,TGTGCCAGCAGCTTTCGTCAGGGGAGCACAGATACGCAGTATTTT,TRBJ2-3,NA,NA,TRBV5-6
CASSSPTSGSADTQYF,TGTGCCAGCAGTTCCCCAACTAGCGGGAGCGCCGATACGCAGTATTTT,TRBJ2-3,NA,TRBD2,TRBV27
CATSVRGGNEQFF,TGTGCCACCAGTGTCCGTGGGGGCAATGAGCAGTTCTTC,TRBJ2-1,once,NA,TRBV24-1
CASSVGLRQHF,TGTGCCAGTAGTGTCGGACTCAGACAGCATTTT,TRBJ1-5,once,NA,TRBV19
CSVEGETSGYTGELFF,TGCAGCGTTGAAGGGGAGACTAGCGGTTACACCGGGGAGCTGTTTTTT,TRBJ2-2,NA,TRBD2,TRBV29-1
CATSDRTSGYNEQFF,TGTGCCACCAGTGATCGGACTAGCGGATACAATGAGCAGTTCTTC,TRBJ2-1,NA,TRBD2,TRBV24-1
CASSVGLAGVFGETQYF,TGCGCCAGCAGCGTAGGACTAGCGGGAGTCTTTGGAGAGACCCAGTACTTC,TRBJ2-5,NA,TRBD2,TRBV5-1
CASSYGTGGSGDYGYTF,TGCGCCAGCAGCTACGGGACAGGGGGGAGCGGGGACTATGGCTACACCTTC,TRBJ1-2,NA,TRBD1,TRBV5-1
CAWSVIGSSFDEQFF,TGTGCCTGGAGTGTCATAGGCAGCAGTTTCGATGAGCAGTTCTTC,TRBJ2-1,NA,NA,TRBV30
CSAPAGMGYEQYF,TGCAGTGCTCCAGCGGGAATGGGGTACGAGCAGTACTTC,TRBJ2-7,NA,TRBD2,TRBV20-1